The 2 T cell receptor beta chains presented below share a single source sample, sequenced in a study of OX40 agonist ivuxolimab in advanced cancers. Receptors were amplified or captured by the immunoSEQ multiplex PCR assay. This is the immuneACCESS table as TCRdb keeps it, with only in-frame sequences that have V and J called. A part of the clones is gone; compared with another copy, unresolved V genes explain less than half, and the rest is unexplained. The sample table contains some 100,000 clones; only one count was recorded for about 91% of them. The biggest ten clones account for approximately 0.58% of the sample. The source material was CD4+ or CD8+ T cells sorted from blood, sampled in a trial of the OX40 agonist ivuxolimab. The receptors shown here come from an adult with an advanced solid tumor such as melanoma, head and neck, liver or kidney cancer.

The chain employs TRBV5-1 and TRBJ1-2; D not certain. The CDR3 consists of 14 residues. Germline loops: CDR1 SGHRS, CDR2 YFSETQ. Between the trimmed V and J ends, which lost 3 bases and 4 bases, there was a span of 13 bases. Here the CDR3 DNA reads TGCGCCAGCAGCTCGGACGGGATGGCCTATGGCTACACCTTC. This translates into CASSSDGMAYGYTF.

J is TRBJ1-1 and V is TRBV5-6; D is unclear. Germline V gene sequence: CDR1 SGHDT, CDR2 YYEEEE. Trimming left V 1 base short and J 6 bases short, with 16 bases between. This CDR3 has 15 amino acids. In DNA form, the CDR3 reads TGTGCCAGCAGCTTGCTAGGAAAAGGGATTTCTGAAGCTTTCTTT. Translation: CASSLLGKGISEAFF.